Each of the 18 T cell receptor beta chains below was sequenced from the same sample in a study of PD-1 blockade in classical Hodgkin lymphoma. Only in-frame clones appear in the TCRdb table, and some are missing; sequencing was by immunoSEQ multiplex PCR. Counted here are under 3,000 clones, approximately 72% occurring once; the ten biggest clones make up 9.5% to 12%. Every patient experienced relapse after autologous stem cell transplantation, and brentuximab vedotin exposure varied. CD8+ T cell isolation from thawed PBMCs was performed by magnetic negative selection. The sequencing used CD8+ T cells from blood, collected at baseline. These TCRs come from a human donor with classical Hodgkin lymphoma.

The chain has TRBV4-1 and TRBJ1-2, with no clear D. CDR3 size: 14 residues. Germline CDR1 MGHRA, CDR2 YSYEKL. Between the trimmed V and J ends, which lost 2 bases and 3 bases, there was a span of 10 bases. CDR3 in amino acids: CASSQHNSDYGYTF. The CDR3 DNA is TGCGCCAGCAGCCAACACAACAGTGACTATGGCTACACCTTC.

The gene calls are TRBV2 and TRBJ1-1; no firm D call. The germline V and J ends were trimmed by 8 bases and 1 base, with 5 bases remaining between them. The CDR3 length is 11 residues. Germline V gene data show CDR1 as SNHLY and CDR2 as FYNNEI. CDR3 coding DNA: TGTGCCAGCCTAACGAACACTGAAGCTTTCTTT. Amino acids: CASLTNTEAFF.

The gene calls are TRBV27 and TRBJ2-5, with TRBD2 identical over 9 bases. CDR1 is MNHEY, CDR2 SMNVEV, per germline (reference sequence). CDR3 length: 15 amino acids. Losses at the gene ends were 3 bases for V and 13 bases for J; bases not matched to a gene: 15. The CDR3 reads CASSFFRASGVQVYF. The CDR3 DNA is TGTGCCAGCAGTTTTTTTCGCGCTAGCGGGGTCCAAGTGTACTTC.

V gene TRBV7-6 combines with J gene TRBJ1-5; possible D gene TRBD1, 5 bases. The ends were cut back, 4 bases at V and 9 bases at J, with 10 bases in the middle. Per the germline V gene, CDR1 is SGHVS and CDR2 is FNYEAQ. The CDR3 length is 12 residues. CDR3 sequence reads: CASSSPTGPQHF. Here the CDR3 DNA reads TGTGCCAGCAGCTCTCCAACAGGGCCCCAGCATTTT.

The gene calls are TRBV7-8 and TRBJ2-5; either TRBD1 or TRBD2 may fit D (5 bases each). The germline V gene has CDR1 SGHVS and CDR2 FQNEAQ. V lost 4 bases and J 5 bases, leaving 14 bases between the germline ends. The CDR3 is 14 residues long. CDR3 coding DNA: TGTGCCAGCAGCTCGGCGGGCAGGGTTGAGACCCAGTACTTC. Translation gives CASSSAGRVETQYF.

J is TRBJ1-1 and V is TRBV28, with 7 bases fitting TRBD1. The CDR3 contains 13 residues. The trim removed 5 bases at V and 7 bases at J, leaving 7 bases unmatched. Germline values: CDR1 MDHEN, CDR2 SYDVKM. CDR3 DNA sequence: TGTGCCAGCAGTCCTTCGGGACAGATTGAAGCTTTCTTT. Protein sequence: CASSPSGQIEAFF.

The chain couples TRBV7-6 to TRBJ1-4, with D perhaps TRBD1 (5 bases). Trimming removed 4 bases at V and 4 bases at J, with 19 bases between. CDR1 SGHVS and CDR2 FNYEAQ come from the germline V gene. This CDR3 comprises 17 residues. The DNA for the CDR3 is TGTGCCAGCAGCTCCACGTGGGGCAGGCCGGATAATGAAAAACTGTTTTTT. Translation gives CASSSTWGRPDNEKLFF. Using reference TRBV7-6 and TRBJ1-4 for the parts outside the CDR3, the full variable domain is GAGVSQSPRYKVTKRGQDVALRCDPISGHVSLYWYRQALGQGPEFLTYFNYEAQQDKSGLPNDRFSAERPEGSISTLTIQRTEQRDSAMYRCASSSTWGRPDNEKLFFGSGTQLSVL.

This chain links TRBV5-4 with TRBJ1-4; D perhaps matches TRBD1 (6 bases). The germline V gene encodes CDR1 SGHNT and CDR2 YYREEE (reference sequence). This CDR3 spans 15 amino acids. The V gene lost 4 bases and the J gene lost 6 bases, with 16 bases spanning the gap. CDR3 region: CASSPTGRVDEKLFF. The CDR3 DNA follows: TGTGCCAGCAGCCCAACAGGGAGGGTAGATGAAAAACTGTTTTTT. The whole variable domain, remainder taken from reference TRBV5-4 and TRBJ1-4, is ETGVTQSPTHLIKTRGQQVTLRCSSQSGHNTVSWYQQALGQGPQFIFQYYREEENGRGNFPPRFSGLQFPNYSSELNVNALELDDSALYLCASSPTGRVDEKLFFGSGTQLSVL.

This rearrangement joins TRBV5-5 to TRBJ2-7; D is undetermined. The germline CDR1 and CDR2 sequences are SGHKS and YYEKEE (reference sequence). The CDR3 runs to 14 residues. V was shortened by 2 bases and J by 0 bases, with 9 bases between the two germline ends. The CDR3 reads CASSLGSISYEQYF. CDR3 in DNA: TGTGCCAGCAGCTTAGGATCAATCTCCTACGAGCAGTACTTC.

This clone was seen more than once but under ten times. The chain has TRBV29-1 and TRBJ1-1; the D is unclear. Looked up from germline, CDR1 is SQVTM and CDR2 is ANQGSEA. Trimming pared 6 bases from V and 14 bases from J, leaving 19 bases between. This CDR3 has 11 amino acids. The CDR3 loop is CSVISGLEPFF. As DNA, the CDR3 is TGCAGCGTGATCTCCGGGCTGGAGCCCTTCTTT.

The chain employs TRBV7-9 and TRBJ2-5; D may correspond to TRBD1 or TRBD2 (5 bases each). V was cut by 4 bases and J by 5 bases, with 14 bases left in between. The CDR3 totals 14 residues. CDR1 is SEHNR and CDR2 is FQNEAQ in the germline V gene (reference sequence). The CDR3 DNA is TGTGCCAGCAGCTCGGCCACTTGGGGGGAGACCCAGTACTTC. Translated, it gives CASSSATWGETQYF.

The chain uses TRBV4-1 and TRBJ2-2, with TRBD2 identical over 11 bases. Looked up from germline, CDR1 is MGHRA and CDR2 is YSYEKL. The CDR3 consists of 18 residues. V lost 3 bases to trimming and J lost 2 bases; unmatched junction nucleotides: 8. The chain's CDR3 is CASSHLISGRGNTGELFF. The CDR3, as DNA: TGCGCCAGCAGCCATCTTATTAGCGGGAGGGGTAACACCGGGGAGCTGTTTTTT.

This clone was seen only a few times. This rearrangement joins TRBV18 to TRBJ2-7, with 10 bases aligning to TRBD1. This CDR3 has 16 amino acids. Germline V CDR1 and CDR2: KGHSH, LQKENI. V shed 5 bases, J shed 4 bases, and the junction held 11 bases outside the gene matches. CDR3 DNA: TGTGCCAGCTCATCGATGACAGGGGGCTTCCTTTACGAGCAGTACTTC. Translating gives CASSSMTGGFLYEQYF.

The chain carries TRBV7-6 and TRBJ2-3, with 14 bases aligning to TRBD2. The J segment lost 2 bases and the V segment lost 5 bases, leaving 3 bases of the junction unmatched. This CDR3 is built from 16 residues. Germline V gene sequence: CDR1 SGHVS, CDR2 FNYEAQ. CDR3 sequence reads: CASSTGLAGATDTQYF. CDR3 coding DNA: TGTGCCAGCAGCACGGGACTAGCGGGAGCCACAGATACGCAGTATTTT.

There are a few counts of this clone. The chain couples TRBV11-2 to TRBJ2-3, with 14 bases lining up with TRBD2. CDR1 is SGHAT, CDR2 FQNNGV, per germline. The CDR3 spans 16 residues. Unmatched junction bases numbered 2, after V lost 0 bases and J lost 6 bases. CDR3 in DNA: TGTGCCAGCAGCTTAGAGGGACTAGCGGGGGCTGATACGCAGTATTTT. Translated, it gives CASSLEGLAGADTQYF.

This chain links TRBV28 with TRBJ1-2; D is unclear. Germline values: CDR1 MDHEN, CDR2 SYDVKM. CDR3 size: 13 residues. With 1 base removed from V and 3 bases from J, the gap between germline ends came to 6 bases. CDR3 nucleotide sequence: TGTGCCAGCAGTTTATCGTTAGACTATGGCTACACCTTC. Protein product: CASSLSLDYGYTF.

This clone was counted between two and nine times. This rearrangement joins TRBV27 to TRBJ1-4; TRBD1 is a possible D gene (6 bases). CDR1 is MNHEY and CDR2 is SMNVEV in the germline V gene (reference sequence). The CDR3 is 14 amino acids. V gave up 0 bases and J gave up 8 bases, with 10 bases separating them. CDR3 residues: CASSLSKGGEKLFF. CDR3 sequence (DNA): TGTGCCAGCAGTTTATCCAAAGGGGGGGAAAAACTGTTTTTT. Drawing the rest from reference TRBV27 and TRBJ1-4, the complete variable domain is EAQVTQNPRYLITVTGKKLTVTCSQNMNHEYMSWYRQDPGLGLRQIYYSMNVEVTDKGDVPEGYKVSRKEKRNFPLILESPSPNQTSLYFCASSLSKGGEKLFFGSGTQLSVL.

The rearrangement joins TRBV28 to TRBJ2-5; weak D call: TRBD2 (5 bases). The CDR3 contains 15 residues. The V and J ends lost 5 bases and 2 bases respectively, with 15 bases between them. Germline V CDR1 and CDR2: MDHEN, SYDVKM. The CDR3 region is CASSAAEALQETQYF. The CDR3 coding sequence is TGTGCCAGCAGTGCCGCGGAGGCCTTGCAAGAGACCCAGTACTTC.